The 14 T cell receptor beta chains listed next were all sequenced from one sample in a study of T-cell reconstitution after alpha-beta-depleted transplantation in children. Library preparation (for TCRbeta) was performed with unique molecular identifiers. TCRdb reanalysed the PCR reads using MiXCR and keeps one entry per CDR3 protein. The sample lists about 600,000 distinct CDR3 sequences; roughly 13% were seen once. Sequencing used PBMCs, mostly from graft donor cells, obtained 360 days after TCRalphabeta/CD19-depleted stem cell transplant. These receptors all come from a male patient between 5 and 17 years old who had a stem cell transplant for acute myeloid leukemia, so the T cells may come from the graft donor.

The chain combines TRBV13 with TRBJ2-2; perhaps TRBD1 as D (6 bases). Germline lookup yields CDR1 PRHDT and CDR2 FYEKMQ (reference sequence). Deletions cut 6 bases from V and 6 bases from J, with 17 bases between. This CDR3 spans 15 amino acids. The CDR3 nucleotides read TGTGCCAGCAGACAACAGGGTATTTATTCCGGGGAGCTGTTTTTT. Translation: CASRQQGIYSGELFF.

The chain combines TRBV9 with TRBJ2-5; TRBD1 matches at 10 bases. The germline gives CDR1 SGDLS, CDR2 YYNGEE. V was clipped by 4 bases and J by 5 bases; unmatched bases: 8. The CDR3 spans 15 residues. The CDR3 coding sequence is TGTGCCAGCAGCATGCTTGACAGGGGGCTGGAGACCCAGTACTTC. This codes for CASSMLDRGLETQYF.

This clonotype occurred a few times. The chain recombines TRBV12-3 or TRBV12-4 with TRBJ1-2; no firm D call. V was shortened by 6 bases and J by 3 bases, with 5 bases between the two germline ends. The CDR3 contains 11 residues. CDR3 region: CASSMDYGYTF. CDR3 bases: TGTGCCAGCAGCATGGACTATGGCTACACCTTC.

This clonotype was counted between two and nine times. The junction differs from germline at one of its ends, possibly a read error. The chain couples TRBV12-3 or TRBV12-4 to TRBJ2-1; 11 bases map to TRBD2. The CDR3 is made up of 15 amino acids. CDR3 in amino acids: CASRLAGGLGNEQFF. The CDR3 DNA is TGTGCCAGCAGGTTAGCGGGAGGGCTAGGCAATGAGCAGTTCTTC.

Turning to this clonotype: This may be a read error: a much more frequent sequence differs by one nucleotide. Here the CDR3 omits its conserved ending phenylalanine or tryptophan, so a read error is the likely source. This chain connects TRBV7-2 to TRBJ2-7; 8 positions match TRBD2. Germline lookup yields CDR1 SGHTA and CDR2 FQGNSA. The CDR3 sequence is 15 residues long. Unmatched junction bases numbered 9, after V lost 5 bases and J lost 3 bases. The CDR3 reads CASSPLTSGIYEQYC. Here the CDR3 DNA reads TGTGCCAGCAGCCCCCTAACTAGCGGAATCTACGAGCAGTACTGC.

The rearrangement uses TRBV28 and TRBJ2-7; D might be TRBD1 or TRBD2, each matching 5 bases. The end of the DNA fits TRBJ2-1 better, so the J call may be wrong. Germline V gene data show CDR1 as MDHEN and CDR2 as SYDVKM. The CDR3 has 15 amino acids. The CDR3 region is CASSLPGTVSYEQFF. The CDR3 DNA is TGTGCCAGCAGTTTGCCCGGGACGGTCTCCTACGAGCAGTTCTTC.

This clonotype was detected only a few times. J is TRBJ1-5 and V is TRBV20-1; D remains ambiguous. Trimming cost V 4 bases and J 4 bases, with 20 bases left between them. The CDR3 sequence is 16 residues long. Germline values: CDR1 DFQATT, CDR2 SNEGSKA (reference sequence). The CDR3 nucleotides are TGCAGTGCTATAGGTTGGGGAACATCGACAAATCAGCCCCAGCATTTT. Translated, it gives CSAIGWGTSTNQPQHF.

The chain recombines TRBV29-1 with TRBJ2-5, with no clear D. Between the trimmed V and J ends, which lost 6 bases and 4 bases, there was a span of 12 bases. The CDR3 has 12 amino acids. Germline V gene data show CDR1 as SQVTM and CDR2 as ANQGSEA. The CDR3 DNA follows: TGCAGCGTCCGGAAGGAACGAGAGACCCAGTACTTC. The encoded protein is CSVRKERETQYF.

This clonotype came up a few times. CDR3 sequence reads: CASSPRTGIDTQYF. The CDR3, as DNA: TGTGCCAGCAGCCCCCGGACAGGGATAGATACGCAGTATTTT. The gene calls are TRBV7-2 and TRBJ2-3; 8 bases line up with TRBD1. V was clipped by 5 bases and J by 5 bases; unmatched bases: 6. Germline assignment: CDR1 SGHTA and CDR2 FQGNSA. The CDR3 sequence is 14 residues long.

This clonotype appeared a few times. The chain links TRBV7-6 to TRBJ2-3; D remains ambiguous. The CDR3 consists of 13 residues. Trimming took 4 bases from V and 6 from J, leaving 11 bases between them. The V gene's germline CDR1 is SGHVS and CDR2 FNYEAQ. The CDR3 here is CASSWASVDTQYF. The CDR3, as DNA: TGTGCCAGCAGCTGGGCATCGGTCGATACGCAGTATTTT.

This clonotype was observed a few times. The chain carries TRBV7-2 and TRBJ1-5; no clear D gene. V dropped 2 bases and J dropped 2 bases, with 7 bases sitting between them. This CDR3 is built from 14 residues. Germline loops: CDR1 SGHTA, CDR2 FQGNSA. The CDR3 is CASSLRSGNQPQHF. CDR3 nucleotide sequence: TGTGCCAGCAGCTTAAGGAGTGGCAATCAGCCCCAGCATTTT.

This clonotype was found a few times. The gene calls are TRBV18 and TRBJ2-3; a possible D gene is TRBD1 (5 bases). The length of the CDR3 is 14 residues. The V gene lost 3 bases and the J gene lost 6 bases, with 13 bases spanning the gap. CDR1 and CDR2 (germline): KGHSH, LQKENI. The CDR3 region is CASSPRTMGDTQYF. CDR3 sequence (DNA): TGTGCCAGCTCACCGAGGACAATGGGCGATACGCAGTATTTT.

The chain joins TRBV10-3 to TRBJ2-7; 10 bases agree with TRBD1. J lost 6 bases, V lost 11 bases, and 13 bases had no gene match. The germline gives CDR1 ENHRY, CDR2 SYGVKD. CDR3 size: 14 residues. This CDR3 reads CAVTTGTGEGEQYF. For the CDR3, the DNA is TGTGCCGTGACGACCGGGACAGGGGAAGGCGAGCAGTACTTC.

The J gene is TRBJ1-6, the V gene TRBV28, with D maybe TRBD1 (5 bases). The CDR3 spans 16 residues. Germline V gene sequence: CDR1 MDHEN, CDR2 SYDVKM. The V gene lost 4 bases and the J gene lost 7 bases, with 17 bases spanning the gap. This CDR3 is CASSSPSGDGNSPLHF. The CDR3 DNA sequence: TGTGCCAGCAGTTCCCCTTCGGGGGATGGGAATTCACCCCTCCACTTT.